A single sample gave rise to the 30 T cell receptor beta chains below, sequenced in a study of TIL therapy for anti-PD-1-resistant metastatic lung cancer. This was the immunoSEQ v3 assay. The table came from immunoSEQ multiplex PCR; TCRdb's copy has only in-frame clones and leaves some out. The sample has tens of thousands of clones; 73% are singletons. This sample's time point: pre-treatment sample, taken before nivolumab and TIL therapy. Material: blood, obtained at baseline. The receptors derive from a person aged 30 to 80 with non-small cell lung cancer.

The rearrangement links TRBV28 to TRBJ2-2, with TRBD2 matching over 7 bases. Per germline, CDR1 MDHEN and CDR2 SYDVKM. CDR3 length equals 13 residues. V shed 6 bases and J 6 bases; nucleotides not matched to a gene: 4. The DNA for the CDR3 is TGTGCCAGCAGGGGAGGGCGGCCCGGGGAGCTGTTTTTT. Translation gives CASRGGRPGELFF.

V gene TRBV7-2 combines with J gene TRBJ1-5; 10 nucleotides align to TRBD1. Germline V gives CDR1 SGHTA, CDR2 FQGNSA. This CDR3 comprises 14 residues. Trimming removed 1 base from V and 9 bases from J; junction bases left unmatched: 3. CDR3 loop: CASSLGQGARPQHF. The CDR3 nucleotides read TGTGCCAGCAGCTTAGGACAGGGGGCCCGGCCCCAGCATTTT.

The chain is built from TRBV13 and TRBJ1-4; D uncertain. The CDR3 loop spans 13 amino acids. Between the trimmed V and J ends, which lost 2 bases and 9 bases, there was a span of 10 bases. Germline V gene data show CDR1 as PRHDT and CDR2 as FYEKMQ (reference sequence). The CDR3 here is CASSLNNLKKLFF. The CDR3 nucleotides are TGTGCCAGCAGCTTAAACAATCTGAAAAAACTGTTTTTT. Full variable domain (rest looked up from reference TRBV13 and TRBJ1-4): AAGVIQSPRHLIKEKRETATLKCYPIPRHDTVYWYQQGPGQDPQFLISFYEKMQSDKGSIPDRFSAQQFSDYHSELNMSSLELGDSALYFCASSLNNLKKLFFGSGTQLSVL.

The chain uses TRBV28 and TRBJ2-3, with D tentatively TRBD2 (6 bases). The germline CDR1 and CDR2 sequences are MDHEN and SYDVKM. The CDR3 consists of 15 residues. The CDR3 coding sequence is TGTGCTGCTCCCCTAGTCGGAAAGGAGGGAGATACGCAGTATTTT. Translated, it gives CAAPLVGKEGDTQYF.

This sequence joins TRBV6-5 and TRBJ1-2; no clear D. The CDR3 spans 13 residues. V shed 4 bases and J shed 1 base, with 7 bases lying between them. The germline V gene has CDR1 MNHEY and CDR2 SVGAGI. In nucleotides, the CDR3 is TGTGCCAGCAGTTTGGACCTTAACTATGGCTACACCTTC. It codes for CASSLDLNYGYTF.

The J gene is TRBJ1-2, the V gene TRBV7-9; TRBD1 aligns across 10 bases. The CDR3 spans 14 residues. Unmatched junction bases numbered 3, after V lost 4 bases and J lost 4 bases. Per germline, CDR1 SEHNR and CDR2 FQNEAQ (reference sequence). The CDR3 DNA reads TGTGCCAGCAGCTCCGGGACAGGGGTCTATGGCTACACCTTC. The encoded protein is CASSSGTGVYGYTF.

This chain joins TRBV5-1 and TRBJ1-4; no clear D gene. The CDR3 contains 14 residues. V lost 2 bases and J 4 bases, leaving 9 bases between the germline ends. Germline V gives CDR1 SGHRS, CDR2 YFSETQ. The CDR3 reads CASSFEARNEKLFF. The CDR3 DNA reads as TGCGCCAGCAGCTTCGAAGCTCGTAATGAAAAACTGTTTTTT.

The chain combines TRBV6-5 with TRBJ2-1; D possibly corresponds to TRBD2 (7 bases). The CDR3 has 15 residues. V gave up 7 bases and J gave up 5 bases, with 18 bases separating them. Per the germline V gene, CDR1 is MNHEY and CDR2 is SVGAGI. The CDR3 nucleotides are TGTGCCAGCACCTCGCTTGCGGGGGCCGACAATGAGCAGTTCTTC. Its protein is CASTSLAGADNEQFF.

This rearrangement joins TRBV9 to TRBJ2-7; perhaps TRBD2 as D (5 bases). V lost 2 bases and J 1 base, leaving 10 bases between the germline ends. Germline CDR1 is SGDLS and CDR2 is YYNGEE. CDR3 length: 14 residues. The CDR3: CASSVTADSYEQYF. DNA for the CDR3: TGTGCCAGCAGCGTCACAGCGGATTCCTACGAGCAGTACTTC.

The V and J genes are TRBV6-5 and TRBJ1-2, with 11 bases identical to TRBD1. The CDR3 is 14 amino acids. CDR1 and CDR2 from the germline V gene are MNHEY and SVGAGI. The ends lost 4 bases at V and 8 bases at J; junction bases unmatched: 6. The CDR3 protein is CASSSGQGASGYTF. DNA of the CDR3: TGTGCCAGCAGTTCAGGACAGGGGGCGTCCGGCTACACCTTC.

This clone was counted between two and nine times. The chain uses TRBV7-2 and TRBJ1-1; D remains unclear. The length of the CDR3 is 11 residues. CDR1 is SGHTA and CDR2 is FQGNSA in the germline V gene. The V gene lost 7 bases and the J gene lost 0 bases, with 3 bases spanning the gap. CDR3 sequence: CASKVNTEAFF. CDR3 DNA sequence: TGTGCCAGCAAAGTGAACACTGAAGCTTTCTTT.

This clone was seen only a few times. This sequence joins TRBV11-2 and TRBJ2-2, with 12 bases matching TRBD1. The V and J ends lost 7 bases and 6 bases, in that order; junction bases with no gene match: 9. The CDR3 loop spans 16 amino acids. Germline lookup yields CDR1 SGHAT and CDR2 FQNNGV. The CDR3 nucleotides are TGTGCCAGCAACCCGCGGGGGACAGGGGGCTCCGGGGAGCTGTTTTTT. Encoded protein: CASNPRGTGGSGELFF.

The chain carries TRBV21-1 and TRBJ2-7; the table calls TRBD2, which could not be checked here. TRBV21-1 is an annotated pseudogene. The CDR3 has 16 amino acids. In DNA, the CDR3 is TGTGCCAGCAGTAAAAAAAACGTGGAGGGAACTTACGAGCAGTACTTC. Translation: CASSKKNVEGTYEQYF.

This clone showed up just once. The chain's CDR3 is CASSRIPARGQETQYF. In nucleotides, the CDR3 is TGCGCCAGCAGCAGAATCCCGGCAAGGGGACAAGAGACCCAGTACTTC. The V and J genes are TRBV5-1 and TRBJ2-5, with D maybe TRBD1 (5 bases). The V gene's germline CDR1 is SGHRS and CDR2 YFSETQ. The CDR3 is made up of 16 amino acids. Trimming shortened V by 4 bases and J by 2 bases, and 18 bases separated the two germline ends.

The gene calls are TRBV9 and TRBJ2-1; no firm D call. Trimming took 0 bases from V and 5 from J, leaving 6 bases between them. The germline CDR1 and CDR2 sequences are SGDLS and YYNGEE. This CDR3 is built from 13 residues. The CDR3 reads CASSVGSDNEQFF. CDR3 nucleotides: TGTGCCAGCAGCGTAGGTTCTGACAATGAGCAGTTCTTC.

The rearrangement uses TRBV28 and TRBJ2-5; D not resolved. Trimming took 5 bases from V and 2 from J, leaving 6 bases between them. CDR1 and CDR2 from the germline V gene are MDHEN and SYDVKM. The CDR3 totals 12 residues. The CDR3 region is CASSLVQETQYF. The CDR3 bases are TGTGCCAGCAGTCTGGTTCAAGAGACCCAGTACTTC.

The chain combines TRBV7-3 with TRBJ1-5, with D unclear. There are 13 residues in the CDR3. Germline CDR1 is SGHTA and CDR2 is FQGTGA. Trimming left V 5 bases short and J 7 bases short, with 12 bases between. The CDR3 DNA reads as TGTGCCAGCAGCGGCAGCCCCAACCAGCCCCAGCATTTT. Its translation: CASSGSPNQPQHF. Full variable domain (rest looked up from reference TRBV7-3 and TRBJ1-5): GAGVSQTPSNKVTEKGKYVELRCDPISGHTALYWYRQSLGQGPEFLIYFQGTGAADDSGLPNDRFFAVRPEGSVSTLKIQRTERGDSAVYLCASSGSPNQPQHFGDGTRLSIL.

A single count supports this clone. CDR3 coding DNA: TGTGCCAGCAGACAACAGGGGAATCTTTTTGGAAACACCATATATTTT. It encodes CASRQQGNLFGNTIYF. The V gene is TRBV2, the J gene TRBJ1-3, with TRBD1 matching over 7 bases. In germline, CDR1 is SNHLY, CDR2 FYNNEI. J gave up 3 bases and V 6 bases, and 11 bases lay outside the gene matches. CDR3 length equals 16 residues.

The chain joins TRBV4-2 to TRBJ1-4, with a possible D match to TRBD1 (6 bases). CDR1 and CDR2 (germline): LGHNA, YNFKEQ. CDR3 length: 16 amino acids. V was pared by 4 bases and J by 2 bases, with 14 bases between. Here the CDR3 reads CASSPRWGATNEKLFF. DNA of the CDR3: TGTGCCAGCAGCCCCAGGTGGGGGGCGACTAATGAAAAACTGTTTTTT.

This chain links TRBV7-9 with TRBJ2-5; D is perhaps TRBD2 (5 bases). Germline V CDR1 and CDR2: SEHNR, FQNEAQ (reference sequence). V lost 1 base, J lost 5 bases, and 8 bases lay in between. The CDR3 totals 13 residues. In DNA, the CDR3 is TGTGCCAGCAGCTTAGTTGGGAGCGAGACCCAGTACTTC. It encodes CASSLVGSETQYF.

The chain employs TRBV28 and TRBJ1-2; no firm D call. This CDR3 is built from 16 residues. Trimming cost V 8 bases and J 4 bases, with 23 bases left between them. The germline V gene has CDR1 MDHEN and CDR2 SYDVKM. CDR3: CASVTTSAGWGYGYTF. DNA of the CDR3: TGTGCCAGCGTCACCACTTCAGCGGGGTGGGGCTATGGCTACACCTTC.

V and J are TRBV6-6 and TRBJ2-5; 9 bases fit TRBD1. V lost 7 bases to trimming and J lost 3 bases; unmatched junction nucleotides: 12. Germline V CDR1 and CDR2: MNHNY, SVGAGI (reference sequence). The CDR3 loop spans 16 amino acids. CDR3 protein: CASTGRGQGLKETQYF. The CDR3, as DNA: TGTGCCAGCACCGGGCGGGGACAGGGCCTTAAAGAGACCCAGTACTTC.

This sequence joins TRBV11-3 and TRBJ1-3; D may be TRBD1 (6 bases). V was pared by 3 bases and J by 0 bases, with 9 bases between. This CDR3 is 15 amino acids long. From germline, CDR1 is SGHNT and CDR2 YENEEA. For the CDR3, the DNA is TGTGCCAGCAGCTTGGGGACAAGCTCTGGAAACACCATATATTTT. This gives the protein CASSLGTSSGNTIYF.

V and J are TRBV7-2 and TRBJ1-5; D gene ambiguous. The CDR3 contains 15 residues. CDR1 is SGHTA, CDR2 FQGNSA, per germline. Trimming left V 6 bases short and J 5 bases short, with 17 bases between. CDR3 protein: CASRPTPNTYQPQHF. The CDR3 region has the DNA TGTGCCAGCAGACCGACACCGAACACTTATCAGCCCCAGCATTTT. Drawing the rest from reference TRBV7-2 and TRBJ1-5, the complete variable domain is GAGVSQSPSNKVTEKGKDVELRCDPISGHTALYWYRQSLGQGLEFLIYFQGNSAPDKSGLPSDRFSAERTGGSVSTLTIQRTQQEDSAVYLCASRPTPNTYQPQHFGDGTRLSIL.

The chain combines TRBV7-6 with TRBJ2-1, with 8 bases lining up with TRBD2. Germline-derived CDR1 and CDR2 are SGHVS and FNYEAQ. Trimming removed 5 bases from V and 7 bases from J; junction bases left unmatched: 1. The CDR3 runs to 12 residues. The CDR3 here is CASSPSGNEQFF. The CDR3 nucleotides are TGTGCCAGCAGCCCTAGCGGGAATGAGCAGTTCTTC.

This clone was observed a single time. The J gene is TRBJ2-1, the V gene TRBV2, with 12 bases fitting TRBD1. Per the germline V gene, CDR1 is SNHLY and CDR2 is FYNNEI. V shed 7 bases, J shed 6 bases, and the junction held 4 bases outside the gene matches. The CDR3 is made up of 14 amino acids. DNA of the CDR3: TGTGCCAGCATGGGACAGGGGGCTGTCAATGAGCAGTTCTTC. Translating gives CASMGQGAVNEQFF.

This chain links TRBV21-1 with TRBJ2-7. TRBV21-1 is labeled a pseudogene. The CDR3 extends over 17 amino acids. The CDR3: CASSKANGPEHSWEQYF. CDR3 coding DNA: TGTGCCAGCAGCAAAGCAAACGGACCAGAACACTCTTGGGAGCAGTACTTC.

In this sample, this clone turned up once. The V gene is TRBV7-3, the J gene TRBJ1-1; D ambiguous. The CDR3 extends over 13 amino acids. Trimming removed 1 base from V and 6 bases from J, with 9 bases in between. Germline V CDR1 and CDR2: SGHTA, FQGTGA. CDR3 region: CASSLMGTSEAFF. In DNA form, the CDR3 reads TGTGCCAGCAGCTTAATGGGCACTTCTGAAGCTTTCTTT.

This clone was found once. This rearrangement joins TRBV4-1 to TRBJ2-7; D may be TRBD2 (6 bases). CDR1 MGHRA and CDR2 YSYEKL come from the germline V gene. CDR3 length: 15 residues. V was clipped by 2 bases and J by 1 base, with 12 bases between them. Here the CDR3 DNA reads TGCGCCAGCAGCCAACTAGCGACAAATTCCTACGAGCAGTACTTC. Amino acid sequence: CASSQLATNSYEQYF.

The chain joins TRBV30 to TRBJ1-3, with D perhaps TRBD1 (5 bases). Germline V gene sequence: CDR1 GTSNPN, CDR2 SVGIG (reference sequence). The CDR3 spans 14 residues. V dropped 5 bases and J dropped 4 bases, with 15 bases sitting between them. In DNA form, the CDR3 reads TGTGCCTGGGAGTTGACAGCGAAGGGAAACACCATATATTTT. Amino acid sequence: CAWELTAKGNTIYF.